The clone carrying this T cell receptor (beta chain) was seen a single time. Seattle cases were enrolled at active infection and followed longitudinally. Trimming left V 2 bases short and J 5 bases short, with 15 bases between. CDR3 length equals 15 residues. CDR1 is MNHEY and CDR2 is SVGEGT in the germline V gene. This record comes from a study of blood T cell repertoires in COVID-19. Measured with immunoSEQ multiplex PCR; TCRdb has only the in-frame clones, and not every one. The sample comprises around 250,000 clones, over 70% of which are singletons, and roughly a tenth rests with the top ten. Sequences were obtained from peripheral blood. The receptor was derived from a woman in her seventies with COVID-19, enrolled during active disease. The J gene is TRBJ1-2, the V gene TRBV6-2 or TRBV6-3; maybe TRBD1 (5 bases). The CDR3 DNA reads TGTGCCAGCAGTTACAGGATTTTGGGGCAGTATGGCTACACCTTC. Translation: CASSYRILGQYGYTF.